The 20 T cell receptor beta chains presented below share a single source sample, sequenced in a study of blood T cell repertoires in COVID-19. Data came from immunoSEQ multiplex PCR; TCRdb stores just in-frame clones and leaves some out. The sample carries 110,000 to 150,000 clones, approximately 88% recorded once. Sequenced: PBMCs or T cells enriched from blood (not recorded which). These receptors were obtained from a middle-aged man with acute COVID-19.

The chain recombines TRBV9 with TRBJ2-1, with 13 bases matching TRBD2. This CDR3 has 18 amino acids. Germline lookup yields CDR1 SGDLS and CDR2 YYNGEE. Trimming at V came to 4 bases and at J to 0 bases, leaving 7 bases not matched to a gene. The CDR3 sequence is CASSTRTSGGLSYNEQFF. In DNA form, the CDR3 reads TGTGCCAGCAGCACGCGGACTAGCGGGGGCCTCTCCTACAATGAGCAGTTCTTC.

The sample holds a few counts of this clone. J is TRBJ2-5 and V is TRBV5-6, with a possible D match to TRBD1 (6 bases). Trimming removed 4 bases at V and 1 base at J, with 8 bases between. Germline V CDR1 and CDR2: SGHDT, YYEEEE. The CDR3 consists of 13 residues. The CDR3 region is CASSPDSQETQYF. CDR3 coding DNA: TGTGCCAGCAGCCCGGACAGCCAAGAGACCCAGTACTTC.

The chain joins TRBV24-1 to TRBJ1-1, with D tentatively TRBD1 (6 bases). V shed 7 bases and J shed 3 bases, with 11 bases lying between them. This CDR3 spans 13 amino acids. Looked up from germline, CDR1 is KGHDR and CDR2 is SFDVKD. The CDR3 region has the DNA TGTGCCACCAGAGGAGGACAGTACACTGAAGCTTTCTTT. Translating it yields CATRGGQYTEAFF.

This clone was observed once. The chain employs TRBV6-5 and TRBJ2-2, with 7 bases fitting TRBD1. The CDR3 spans 15 residues. Germline V gene lookup returns CDR1 MNHEY and CDR2 SVGAGI. V lost 6 bases to trimming and J lost 4 bases; unmatched junction nucleotides: 8. For the CDR3, the DNA is TGTGCCAGCAGAGGGGTAACAGGGGTCACCGGGGAGCTGTTTTTT. Translated, it gives CASRGVTGVTGELFF.

The chain couples TRBV28 to TRBJ1-3; D may be TRBD1 (5 bases). Trimming took 2 bases from V and 0 from J, leaving 23 bases between them. CDR1 is MDHEN, CDR2 SYDVKM, per germline. The CDR3 is 20 amino acids. This chain's CDR3 is CASSLRGLRQVKFSGNTIYF. The CDR3 DNA reads as TGTGCCAGCAGTTTAAGGGGACTCCGGCAGGTAAAATTCTCTGGAAACACCATATATTTT.

J is TRBJ1-1 and V is TRBV6-5; maybe TRBD1 (5 bases). This CDR3 is built from 13 residues. Deletions cut 2 bases from V and 2 bases from J, with 6 bases between. The germline V gene encodes CDR1 MNHEY and CDR2 SVGAGI. The CDR3 spells CASSYTGNTEAFF. The CDR3 DNA follows: TGTGCCAGCAGTTACACAGGTAACACTGAAGCTTTCTTT.

The chain couples TRBV9 to TRBJ1-5; 8 bases map to TRBD1. Germline V gene lookup returns CDR1 SGDLS and CDR2 YYNGEE. V shed 4 bases and J 10 bases; nucleotides not matched to a gene: 7. CDR3 length: 13 amino acids. In DNA form, the CDR3 reads TGTGCCAGCAGCCCTGGACAGGGACTACCCCAGCATTTT. Protein product: CASSPGQGLPQHF.

CDR3 nucleotide sequence: TGTGCCAGCAGCTCCGACAGGGGGGAGTACAATGAGCAGTTCTTC. Its translation: CASSSDRGEYNEQFF. The rearrangement links TRBV11-3 to TRBJ2-1; 9 nucleotides match TRBD1. Unmatched junction bases numbered 5, after V lost 4 bases and J lost 4 bases. Germline assignment: CDR1 SGHNT and CDR2 YENEEA. CDR3 length: 15 amino acids.

The chain has TRBV7-8 and TRBJ2-7, with 8 bases identical to TRBD2. Per the germline V gene, CDR1 is SGHVS and CDR2 is FQNEAQ. This CDR3 region has 14 residues. V trimming: 4 bases; J trimming: 1 base; junction bases outside the gene matches: 3. The CDR3 protein is CASSSLAGSYEQYF. CDR3 in DNA: TGTGCCAGCAGCTCCTTAGCGGGATCCTACGAGCAGTACTTC.

V and J are TRBV11-3 and TRBJ2-5; 8 positions match TRBD2. Germline values: CDR1 SGHNT, CDR2 YENEEA. This CDR3 has 13 amino acids. With V trimmed by 5 bases and J by 4 bases, 3 bases remained unmatched. The chain's CDR3 is CASSRGGLETQYF. For the CDR3, the DNA is TGTGCCAGCAGCCGCGGGGGGTTAGAGACCCAGTACTTC.

The chain joins TRBV5-5 to TRBJ1-5, with 9 bases aligning to TRBD1. CDR3 length equals 16 residues. V shed 4 bases, J shed 4 bases, and the junction held 9 bases outside the gene matches. The germline V gene encodes CDR1 SGHKS and CDR2 YYEKEE (reference sequence). The chain's CDR3 is CASSPTGTGLNQPQHF. CDR3 nucleotides: TGTGCCAGCAGCCCTACCGGGACAGGGCTTAATCAGCCCCAGCATTTT.

This clone occurred once. The gene calls are TRBV29-1 and TRBJ2-1; weak D call: TRBD1 (5 bases). Germline loops: CDR1 SQVTM, CDR2 ANQGSEA. V was shortened by 3 bases and J by 4 bases, with 10 bases between the two germline ends. The CDR3 has 13 amino acids. CDR3 region: CSVEGRSYNEQFF. The CDR3 DNA reads as TGCAGCGTTGAGGGGCGGAGTTACAATGAGCAGTTCTTC.

This clone was observed a single time. V and J are TRBV20-1 and TRBJ1-5; D remains ambiguous. Germline CDR1 reads DFQATT; CDR2 reads SNEGSKA (reference sequence). There are 13 residues in the CDR3. V gave up 3 bases and J gave up 1 base, with 7 bases separating them. The CDR3 DNA reads as TGCAGTGCTAGTTTTCAGAGCAATCAGCCCCAGCATTTT. Protein: CSASFQSNQPQHF.

The rearrangement uses TRBV7-8 and TRBJ2-5; 11 nucleotides line up with TRBD1. This CDR3 is 18 amino acids long. The germline gives CDR1 SGHVS, CDR2 FQNEAQ. J lost 5 bases, V lost 4 bases, and 15 bases had no gene match. CDR3 sequence reads: CASSSPWARTGGLETQYF. Written as DNA, the CDR3 is TGTGCCAGCAGCTCCCCCTGGGCCCGGACAGGGGGCTTGGAGACCCAGTACTTC.

The rearrangement joins TRBV6-5 to TRBJ2-3; possible D gene TRBD2, 6 bases. Trimming pared 8 bases from V and 0 bases from J, leaving 15 bases between. The CDR3 sequence is 15 residues long. The V gene's germline CDR1 is MNHEY and CDR2 SVGAGI. The CDR3 is CASSVGGVSTDTQYF. The CDR3 DNA reads as TGTGCCAGCTCAGTAGGCGGGGTGAGCACAGATACGCAGTATTTT.

Of note for this clone: One junction end disagrees with the germline gene, perhaps due to a read error. The J gene is TRBJ2-1, the V gene TRBV28; 7 nucleotides line up with TRBD1. The germline V gene encodes CDR1 MDHEN and CDR2 SYDVKM. CDR3 length: 15 residues. CDR3 sequence reads: CASTLQGTAYNEQFF. CDR3 DNA sequence: TGTGCCAGCACTTTACAGGGGACAGCCTACAATGAGCAGTTCTTC.

Only one count was recorded for this clone. The gene calls are TRBV29-1 and TRBJ2-2; D gene unclear. Trimming took off 3 bases at V and 5 bases at J, with 4 bases between the two ends. CDR1 is SQVTM, CDR2 ANQGSEA, per germline. This CDR3 contains 11 residues. CDR3 loop: CSVERTGELFF. CDR3 nucleotide sequence: TGCAGCGTTGAGCGAACCGGGGAGCTGTTTTTT.

This chain links TRBV27 with TRBJ1-1; 7 bases align to TRBD1. This CDR3 contains 16 residues. The V gene end was trimmed by 0 bases and the J gene end by 4 bases; junction bases not matched to a gene: 8. Germline values: CDR1 MNHEY, CDR2 SMNVEV (reference sequence). Here the CDR3 reads CASSLSSGGGLTEAFF. The CDR3 region has the DNA TGTGCCAGCAGTTTATCATCAGGGGGTGGGCTCACTGAAGCTTTCTTT.

This clone was seen once. The rearrangement links TRBV6-5 to TRBJ1-1, with 7 bases that match TRBD1. CDR3 length: 13 residues. The germline CDR1 and CDR2 sequences are MNHEY and SVGAGI. V lost 5 bases and J lost 7; bases outside the gene matches: 7. For the CDR3, the DNA is TGTGCCAGCAGTAGGGGGCCGGACAGTGAAGCTTTCTTT. Translating it yields CASSRGPDSEAFF.

V gene TRBV7-2 combines with J gene TRBJ1-5; TRBD1 agrees at 7 bases. The CDR3 covers 17 residues. Trimming cost V 1 base and J 0 bases; bases outside gene matches: 6. The germline V gene has CDR1 SGHTA and CDR2 FQGNSA. CDR3 region: CASSLVDRAYSNQPQHF. The CDR3 bases are TGTGCCAGCAGCTTAGTTGACAGGGCATATAGCAATCAGCCCCAGCATTTT.